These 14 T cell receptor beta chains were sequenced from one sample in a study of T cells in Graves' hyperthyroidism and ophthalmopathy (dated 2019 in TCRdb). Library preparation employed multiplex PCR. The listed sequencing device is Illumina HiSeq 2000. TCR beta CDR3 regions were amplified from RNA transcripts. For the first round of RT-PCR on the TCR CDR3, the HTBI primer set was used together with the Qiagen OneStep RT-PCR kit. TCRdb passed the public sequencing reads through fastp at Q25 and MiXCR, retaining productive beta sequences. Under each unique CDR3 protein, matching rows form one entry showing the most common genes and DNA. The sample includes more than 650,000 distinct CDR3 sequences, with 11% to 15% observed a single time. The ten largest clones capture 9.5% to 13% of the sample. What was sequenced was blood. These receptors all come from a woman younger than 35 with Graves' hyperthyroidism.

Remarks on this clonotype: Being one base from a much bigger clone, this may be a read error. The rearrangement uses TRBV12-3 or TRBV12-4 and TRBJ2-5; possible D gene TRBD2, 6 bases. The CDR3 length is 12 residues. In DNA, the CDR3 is TGTACCAGCAGTTTTCTAGGGGAGGCCCAGTACTTC. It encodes CTSSFLGEAQYF.

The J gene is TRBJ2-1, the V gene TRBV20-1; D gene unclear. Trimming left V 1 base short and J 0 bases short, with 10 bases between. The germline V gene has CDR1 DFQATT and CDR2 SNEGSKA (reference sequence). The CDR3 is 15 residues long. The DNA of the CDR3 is TGCAGTGCTAGAGTAGGCTGGAGCTCCTACAATGAGCAGTTCTTC. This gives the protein CSARVGWSSYNEQFF.

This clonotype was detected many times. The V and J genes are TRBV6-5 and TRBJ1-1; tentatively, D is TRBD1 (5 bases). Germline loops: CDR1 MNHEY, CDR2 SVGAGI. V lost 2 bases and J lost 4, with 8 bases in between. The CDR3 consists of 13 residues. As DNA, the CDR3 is TGTGCCAGCAGTTACGGCGGGGGCACTGAAGCTTTCTTT. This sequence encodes CASSYGGGTEAFF.

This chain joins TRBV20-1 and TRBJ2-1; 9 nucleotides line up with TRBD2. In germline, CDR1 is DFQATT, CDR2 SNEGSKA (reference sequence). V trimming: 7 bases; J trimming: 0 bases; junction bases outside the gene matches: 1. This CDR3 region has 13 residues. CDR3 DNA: TGCAGTGAAGCGGGGGGCTCCTACAATGAGCAGTTCTTC. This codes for CSEAGGSYNEQFF.

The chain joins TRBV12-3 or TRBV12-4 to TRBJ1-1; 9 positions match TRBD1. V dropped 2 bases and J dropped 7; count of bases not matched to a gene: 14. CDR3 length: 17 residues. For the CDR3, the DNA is TGTGCCAGCAGTTTAATTAGGGGACAGGGACGTGTGGGTGAAGCTTTCTTT. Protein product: CASSLIRGQGRVGEAFF.

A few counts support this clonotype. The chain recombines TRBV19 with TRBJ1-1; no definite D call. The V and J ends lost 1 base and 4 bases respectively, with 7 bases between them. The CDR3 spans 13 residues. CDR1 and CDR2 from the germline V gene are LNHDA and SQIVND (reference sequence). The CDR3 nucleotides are TGTGCCAGTAGTATAGGGGTGGGCACTGAAGCTTTCTTT. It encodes CASSIGVGTEAFF.

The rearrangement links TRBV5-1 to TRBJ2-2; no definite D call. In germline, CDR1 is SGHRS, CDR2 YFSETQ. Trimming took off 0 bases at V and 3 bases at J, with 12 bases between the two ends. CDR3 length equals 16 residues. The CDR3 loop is CASSLGIGLDTGELFF. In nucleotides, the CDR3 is TGCGCCAGCAGCTTGGGTATAGGGCTTGACACCGGGGAGCTGTTTTTT.

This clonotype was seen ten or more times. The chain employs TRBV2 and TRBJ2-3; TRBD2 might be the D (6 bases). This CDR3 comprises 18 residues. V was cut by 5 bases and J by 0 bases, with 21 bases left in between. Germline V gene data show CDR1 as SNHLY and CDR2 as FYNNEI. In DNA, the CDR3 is TGTGCCAGCAGTCCATTAGCGGTTGGGCCGACTAGCACAGATACGCAGTATTTT. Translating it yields CASSPLAVGPTSTDTQYF.

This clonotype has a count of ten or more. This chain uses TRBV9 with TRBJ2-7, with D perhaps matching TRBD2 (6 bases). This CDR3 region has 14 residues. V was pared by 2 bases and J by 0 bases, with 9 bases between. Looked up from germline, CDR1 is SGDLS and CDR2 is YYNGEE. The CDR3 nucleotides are TGTGCCAGCAGCGTCGGAGGGCTCTCCTACGAGCAGTACTTC. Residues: CASSVGGLSYEQYF.

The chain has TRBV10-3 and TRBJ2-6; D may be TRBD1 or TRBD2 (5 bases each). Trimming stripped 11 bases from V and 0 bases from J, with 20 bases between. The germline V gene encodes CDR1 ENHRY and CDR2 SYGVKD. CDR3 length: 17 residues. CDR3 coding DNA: TGTGCCTTGAGCGCCGGGACCCTATCCTCTGGGGCCAACGTCCTGACTTTC. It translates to CALSAGTLSSGANVLTF.

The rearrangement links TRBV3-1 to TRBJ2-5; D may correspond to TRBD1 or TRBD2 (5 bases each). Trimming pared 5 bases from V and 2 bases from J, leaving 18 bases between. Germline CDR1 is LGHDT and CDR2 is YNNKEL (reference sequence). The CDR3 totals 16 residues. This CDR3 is CASSSPRGLIQETQYF. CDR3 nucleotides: TGTGCCAGCAGCTCCCCGAGGGGTTTAATTCAAGAGACCCAGTACTTC.

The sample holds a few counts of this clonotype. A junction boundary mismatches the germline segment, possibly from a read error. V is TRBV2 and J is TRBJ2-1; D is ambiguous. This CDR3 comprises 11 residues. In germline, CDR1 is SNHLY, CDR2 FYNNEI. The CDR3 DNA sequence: TGTGCCAGCAGTAGGGCGATTGAGCAGTCCTTC. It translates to CASSRAIEQSF.

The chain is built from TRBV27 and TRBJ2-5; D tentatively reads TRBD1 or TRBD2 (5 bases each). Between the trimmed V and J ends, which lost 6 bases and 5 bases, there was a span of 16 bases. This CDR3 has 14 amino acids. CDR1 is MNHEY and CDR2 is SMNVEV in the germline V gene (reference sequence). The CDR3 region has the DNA TGTGCCAGCAGAAATAGAGGGGCAGGGGAGACCCAGTACTTC. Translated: CASRNRGAGETQYF.

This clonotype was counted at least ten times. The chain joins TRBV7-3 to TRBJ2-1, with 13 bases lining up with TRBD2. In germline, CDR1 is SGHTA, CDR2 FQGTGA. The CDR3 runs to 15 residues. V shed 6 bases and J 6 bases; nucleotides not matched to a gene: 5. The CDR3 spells CASSSGLAGVNEQFF. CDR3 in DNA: TGTGCCAGCAGTTCCGGACTAGCGGGAGTCAATGAGCAGTTCTTC.